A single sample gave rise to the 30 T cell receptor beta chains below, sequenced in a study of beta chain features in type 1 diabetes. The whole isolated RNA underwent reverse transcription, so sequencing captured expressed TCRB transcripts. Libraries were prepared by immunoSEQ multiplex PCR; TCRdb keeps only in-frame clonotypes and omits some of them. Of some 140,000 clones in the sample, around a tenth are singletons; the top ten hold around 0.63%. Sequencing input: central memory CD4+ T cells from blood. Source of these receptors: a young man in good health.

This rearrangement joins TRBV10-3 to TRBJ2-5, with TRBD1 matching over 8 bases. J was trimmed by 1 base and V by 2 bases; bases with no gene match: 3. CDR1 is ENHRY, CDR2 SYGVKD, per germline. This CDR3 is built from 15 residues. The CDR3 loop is CAISERDRSQETQYF. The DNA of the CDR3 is TGTGCCATCAGTGAGAGGGACAGGTCCCAAGAGACCCAGTACTTC.

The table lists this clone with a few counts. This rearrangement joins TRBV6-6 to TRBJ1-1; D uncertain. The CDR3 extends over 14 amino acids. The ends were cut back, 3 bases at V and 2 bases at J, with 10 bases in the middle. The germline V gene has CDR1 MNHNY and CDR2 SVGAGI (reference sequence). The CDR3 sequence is CASSYSGINTEAFF. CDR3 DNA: TGTGCCAGCAGTTATTCGGGGATTAACACTGAAGCTTTCTTT.

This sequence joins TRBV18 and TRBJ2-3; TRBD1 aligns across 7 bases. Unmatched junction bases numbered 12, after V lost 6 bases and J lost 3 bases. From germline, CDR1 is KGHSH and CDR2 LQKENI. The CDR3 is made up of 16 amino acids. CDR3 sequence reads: CASSMNRGARTDTQYF. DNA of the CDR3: TGTGCCAGCTCTATGAACAGGGGCGCGAGAACAGATACGCAGTATTTT.

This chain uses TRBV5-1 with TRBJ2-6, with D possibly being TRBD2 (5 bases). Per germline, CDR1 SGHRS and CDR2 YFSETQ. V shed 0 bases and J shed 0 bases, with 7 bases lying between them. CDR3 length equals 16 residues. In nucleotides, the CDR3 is TGCGCCAGCAGCTTGGTAGGGAGCTCTGGGGCCAACGTCCTGACTTTC. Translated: CASSLVGSSGANVLTF.

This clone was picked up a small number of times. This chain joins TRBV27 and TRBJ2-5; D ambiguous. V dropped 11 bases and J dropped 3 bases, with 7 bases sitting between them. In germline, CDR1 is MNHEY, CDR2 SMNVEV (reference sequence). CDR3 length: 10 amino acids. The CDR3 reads CARTEETQYF. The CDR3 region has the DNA TGTGCCCGTACGGAAGAGACCCAGTACTTC.

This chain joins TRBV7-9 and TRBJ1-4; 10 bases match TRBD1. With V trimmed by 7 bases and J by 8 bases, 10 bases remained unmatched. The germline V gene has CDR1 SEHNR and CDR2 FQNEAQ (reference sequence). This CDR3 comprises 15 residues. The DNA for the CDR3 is TGTGCCAGCAACGATTGGACAGGGGGAGGAGAAAAACTGTTTTTT. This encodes CASNDWTGGGEKLFF.

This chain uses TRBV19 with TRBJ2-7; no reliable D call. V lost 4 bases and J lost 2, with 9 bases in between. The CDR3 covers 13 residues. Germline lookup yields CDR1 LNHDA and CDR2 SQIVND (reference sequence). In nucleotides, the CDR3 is TGTGCCAGTAGTAATCCGGTTACCTACGAGCAGTACTTC. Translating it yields CASSNPVTYEQYF. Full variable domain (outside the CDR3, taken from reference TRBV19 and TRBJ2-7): DGGITQSPKYLFRKEGQNVTLSCEQNLNHDAMYWYRQDPGQGLRLIYYSQIVNDFQKGDIAEGYSVSREKKESFPLTVTSAQKNPTAFYLCASSNPVTYEQYFGPGTRLTVT.

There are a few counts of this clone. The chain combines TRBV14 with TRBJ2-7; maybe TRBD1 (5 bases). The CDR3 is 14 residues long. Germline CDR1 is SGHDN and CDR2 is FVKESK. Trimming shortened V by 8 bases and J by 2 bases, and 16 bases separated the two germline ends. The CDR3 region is CASSPAMGPYEQYF. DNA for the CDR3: TGTGCCAGCTCCCCGGCGATGGGGCCCTACGAGCAGTACTTC.

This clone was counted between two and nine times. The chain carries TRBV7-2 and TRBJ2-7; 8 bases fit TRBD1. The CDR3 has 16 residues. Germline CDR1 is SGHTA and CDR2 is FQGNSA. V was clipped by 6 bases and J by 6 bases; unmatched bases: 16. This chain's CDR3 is CASSRVSGRGQFEQYF. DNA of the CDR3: TGTGCCAGCAGTCGAGTTAGCGGCAGGGGGCAGTTCGAGCAGTACTTC.

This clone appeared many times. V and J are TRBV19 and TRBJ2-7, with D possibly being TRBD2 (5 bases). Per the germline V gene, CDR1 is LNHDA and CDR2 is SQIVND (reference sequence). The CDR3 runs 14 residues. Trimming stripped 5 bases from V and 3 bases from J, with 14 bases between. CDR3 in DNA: TGTGCCAGTAGTGATAGAGGGAGCCTCTACGAGCAGTACTTC. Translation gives CASSDRGSLYEQYF.

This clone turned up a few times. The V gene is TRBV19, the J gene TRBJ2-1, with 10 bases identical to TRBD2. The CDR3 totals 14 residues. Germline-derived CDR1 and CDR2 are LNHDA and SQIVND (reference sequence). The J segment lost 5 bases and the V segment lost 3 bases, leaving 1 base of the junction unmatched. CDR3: CASSILAGDNEQFF. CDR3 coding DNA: TGTGCCAGTAGTATCCTAGCGGGGGACAATGAGCAGTTCTTC.

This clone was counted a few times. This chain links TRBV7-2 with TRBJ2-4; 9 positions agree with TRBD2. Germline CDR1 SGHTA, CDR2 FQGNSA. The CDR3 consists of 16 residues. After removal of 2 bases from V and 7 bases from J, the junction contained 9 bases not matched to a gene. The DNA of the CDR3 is TGTGCCAGCAGCTTACTAGCGGGGACAGCCGGGAACATTCAGTACTTC. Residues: CASSLLAGTAGNIQYF.

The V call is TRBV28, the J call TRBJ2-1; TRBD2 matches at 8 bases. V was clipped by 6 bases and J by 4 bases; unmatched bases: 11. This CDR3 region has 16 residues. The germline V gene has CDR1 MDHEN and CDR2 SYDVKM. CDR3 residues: CASRLGRQRGYNEQFF. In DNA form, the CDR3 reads TGTGCCAGCAGACTCGGGAGGCAGCGGGGGTACAATGAGCAGTTCTTC. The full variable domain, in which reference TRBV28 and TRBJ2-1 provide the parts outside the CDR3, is DVKVTQSSRYLVKRTGEKVFLECVQDMDHENMFWYRQDPGLGLRLIYFSYDVKMKEKGDIPEGYSVSREKKERFSLILESASTNQTSMYLCASRLGRQRGYNEQFFGPGTRLTVL.

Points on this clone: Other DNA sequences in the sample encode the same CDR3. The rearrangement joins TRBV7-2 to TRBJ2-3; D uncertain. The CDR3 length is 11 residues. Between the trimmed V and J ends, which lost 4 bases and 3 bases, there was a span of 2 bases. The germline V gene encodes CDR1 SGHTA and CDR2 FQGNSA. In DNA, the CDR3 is TGTGCCAGCAGCTCTACAGATACGCAGTATTTT. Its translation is CASSSTDTQYF.

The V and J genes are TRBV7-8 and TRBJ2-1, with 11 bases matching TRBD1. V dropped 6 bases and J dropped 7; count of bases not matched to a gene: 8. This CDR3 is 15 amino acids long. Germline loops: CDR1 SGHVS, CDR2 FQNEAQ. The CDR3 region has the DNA TGTGCCAGCAGAAACCCCGGGACAGGGGGGAATGAGCAGTTCTTC. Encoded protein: CASRNPGTGGNEQFF.

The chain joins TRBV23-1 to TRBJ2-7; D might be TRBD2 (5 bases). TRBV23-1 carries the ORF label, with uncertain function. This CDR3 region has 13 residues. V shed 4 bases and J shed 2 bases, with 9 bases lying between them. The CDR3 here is CASSRDGAYEQYF. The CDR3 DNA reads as TGCGCCAGCAGTCGTGACGGGGCCTACGAGCAGTACTTC.

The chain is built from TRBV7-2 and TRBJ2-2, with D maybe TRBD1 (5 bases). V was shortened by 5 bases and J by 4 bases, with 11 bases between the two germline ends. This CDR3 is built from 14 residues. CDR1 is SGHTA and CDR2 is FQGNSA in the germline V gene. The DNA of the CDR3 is TGTGCCAGCAGCCCCAGACAGAGCACCGGGGAGCTGTTTTTT. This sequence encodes CASSPRQSTGELFF.

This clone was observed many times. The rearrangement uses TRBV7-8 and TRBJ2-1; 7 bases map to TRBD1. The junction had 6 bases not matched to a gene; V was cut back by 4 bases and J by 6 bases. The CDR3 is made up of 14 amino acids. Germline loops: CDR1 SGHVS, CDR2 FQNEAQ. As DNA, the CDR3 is TGTGCCAGCAGCTCAAACAGGGGATCCAATGAGCAGTTCTTC. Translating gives CASSSNRGSNEQFF.

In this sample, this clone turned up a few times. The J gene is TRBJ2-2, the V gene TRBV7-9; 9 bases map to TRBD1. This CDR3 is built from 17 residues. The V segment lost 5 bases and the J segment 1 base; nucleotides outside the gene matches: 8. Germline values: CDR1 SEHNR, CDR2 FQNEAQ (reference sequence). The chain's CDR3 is CASSKNPGQGNTGELFF. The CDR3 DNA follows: TGTGCCAGCAGCAAGAACCCGGGACAGGGGAACACCGGGGAGCTGTTTTTT.

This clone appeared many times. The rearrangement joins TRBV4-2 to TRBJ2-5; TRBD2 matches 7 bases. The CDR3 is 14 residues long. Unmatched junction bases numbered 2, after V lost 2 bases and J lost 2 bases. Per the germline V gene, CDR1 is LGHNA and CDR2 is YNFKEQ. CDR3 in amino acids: CASSQRLAQETQYF. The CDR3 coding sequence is TGTGCCAGCAGCCAAAGACTAGCTCAAGAGACCCAGTACTTC.

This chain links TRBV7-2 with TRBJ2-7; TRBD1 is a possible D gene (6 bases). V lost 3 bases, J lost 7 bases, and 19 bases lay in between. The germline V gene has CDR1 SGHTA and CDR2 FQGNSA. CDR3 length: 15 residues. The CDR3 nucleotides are TGTGCCAGCAGCTTTGCCCAGGGGCCCGCGAGGGAGCAGTACTTC. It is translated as CASSFAQGPAREQYF.

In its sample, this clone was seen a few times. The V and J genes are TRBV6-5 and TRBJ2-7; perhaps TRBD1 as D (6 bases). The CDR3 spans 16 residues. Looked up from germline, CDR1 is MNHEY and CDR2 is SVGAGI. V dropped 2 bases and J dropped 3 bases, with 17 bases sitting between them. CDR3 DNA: TGTGCCAGCAGTTACCAATTGACAGGTCCCGACTACGAGCAGTACTTC. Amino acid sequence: CASSYQLTGPDYEQYF.

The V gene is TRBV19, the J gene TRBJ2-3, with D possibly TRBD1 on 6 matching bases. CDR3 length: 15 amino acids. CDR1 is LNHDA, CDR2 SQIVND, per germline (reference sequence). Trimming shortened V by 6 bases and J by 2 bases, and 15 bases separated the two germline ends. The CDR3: CASRPGTSLTDTQYF. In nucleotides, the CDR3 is TGTGCCAGTAGGCCCGGGACATCCCTCACAGATACGCAGTATTTT.

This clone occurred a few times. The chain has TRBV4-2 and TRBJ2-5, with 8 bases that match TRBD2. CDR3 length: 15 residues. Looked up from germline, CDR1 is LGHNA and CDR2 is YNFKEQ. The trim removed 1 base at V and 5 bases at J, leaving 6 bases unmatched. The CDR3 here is CASSQAGGGKETQYF. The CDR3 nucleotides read TGTGCCAGCAGCCAAGCCGGGGGGGGTAAGGAGACCCAGTACTTC.

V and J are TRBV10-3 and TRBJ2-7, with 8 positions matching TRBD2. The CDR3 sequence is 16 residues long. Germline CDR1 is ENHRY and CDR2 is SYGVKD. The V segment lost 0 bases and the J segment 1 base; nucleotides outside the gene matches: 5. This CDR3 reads CAISESVVAGSYEQYF. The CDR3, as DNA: TGTGCCATCAGTGAGTCGGTAGTAGCGGGGTCCTACGAGCAGTACTTC.

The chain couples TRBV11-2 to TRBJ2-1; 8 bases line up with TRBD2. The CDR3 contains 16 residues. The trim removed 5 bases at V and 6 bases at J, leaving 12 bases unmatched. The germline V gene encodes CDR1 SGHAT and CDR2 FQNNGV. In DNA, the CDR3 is TGTGCCAGCAGCCCCCGAGCGGGGGCGCGGGGCAATGAGCAGTTCTTC. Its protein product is CASSPRAGARGNEQFF.

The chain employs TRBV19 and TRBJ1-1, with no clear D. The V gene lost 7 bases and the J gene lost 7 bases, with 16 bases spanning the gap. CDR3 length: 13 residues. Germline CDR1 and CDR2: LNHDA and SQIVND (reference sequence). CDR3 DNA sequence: TGTGCCAGTACTGCTCCTGGGCGCGATGAAGCTTTCTTT. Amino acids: CASTAPGRDEAFF.

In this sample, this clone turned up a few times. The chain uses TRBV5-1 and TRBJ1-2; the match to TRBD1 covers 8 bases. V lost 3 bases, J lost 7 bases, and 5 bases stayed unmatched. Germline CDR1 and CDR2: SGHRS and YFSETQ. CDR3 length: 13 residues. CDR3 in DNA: TGCGCCAGCAGCTCGGACAGGGTGCTTGGCTACACCTTC. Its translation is CASSSDRVLGYTF.

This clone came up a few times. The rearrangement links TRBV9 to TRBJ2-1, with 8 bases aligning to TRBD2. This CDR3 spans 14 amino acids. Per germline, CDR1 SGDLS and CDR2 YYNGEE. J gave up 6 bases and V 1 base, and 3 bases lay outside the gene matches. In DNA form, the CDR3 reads TGTGCCAGCAGCGTAACCAGCGGGGGCAATGAGCAGTTCTTC. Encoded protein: CASSVTSGGNEQFF.

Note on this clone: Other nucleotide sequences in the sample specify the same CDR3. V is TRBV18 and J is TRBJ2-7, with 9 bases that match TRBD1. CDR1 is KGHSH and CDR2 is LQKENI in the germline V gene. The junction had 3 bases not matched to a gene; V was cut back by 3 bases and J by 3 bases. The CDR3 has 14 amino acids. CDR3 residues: CASSPGQGFYEQYF. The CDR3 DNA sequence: TGTGCCAGCTCACCGGGACAGGGATTCTACGAGCAGTACTTC. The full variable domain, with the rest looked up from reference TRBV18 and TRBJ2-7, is NAGVMQNPRHLVRRRGQEARLRCSPMKGHSHVYWYRQLPEEGLKFMVYLQKENIIDESGMPKERFSAEFPKEGPSILRIQQVVRGDSAAYFCASSPGQGFYEQYFGPGTRLTVT.